Sequencing of this T cell receptor (beta chain) was carried out in a study of T-cell memory formation after mild COVID-19. Comment on this clonotype: Its matching antigen is unknown.

The study, taken as a whole, reports: A balance of CD4 and CD8 characterized clones contracting day 15 to 85, whereas later expanders leaned CD4+. Among clones peaking at day 37 in the second wave, SARS-CoV-2 specificity remained unconfirmed.

5'RACE primed at constant segments yielded TCR alpha and TCR beta cDNA libraries bearing sample barcodes and UMIs. MiXCR, applied by TCRdb to the 5' RACE reads, yields one record per CDR3 protein. In the table there are 150,000 to 200,000 distinct CDR3 sequences, about 14% of which are singletons. This CDR3 is 13 amino acids long. Germline assignment: CDR1 SNHLY and CDR2 FYNNEI. Trimming removed 8 bases from V and 0 bases from J; junction bases left unmatched: 3. The chain couples TRBV2 to TRBJ1-1, with TRBD1 matching 7 bases. The TCR comes from an adult woman who had mild COVID-19 (a few samples of this study predate the infection). Cell type and time point are not known. Sample: PBMCs or a T cell subset sorted from them (not recorded which). CDR3: CASLTGLNTEAFF. The CDR3 DNA reads as TGTGCCAGCTTGACAGGGTTGAACACTGAAGCTTTCTTT.